This T cell receptor (beta chain) originates from a study of HIV-infected patients and healthy controls. Reverse transcription used around 540 ng RNA and constant-region primers for alpha and beta. Each of the alpha and beta chains got its own library through chain-specific third strand synthesis with indices. A single primer pair per chain amplified all rearrangements, with per-molecule barcodes. One entry per CDR3 protein results from TCRdb running MiXCR on the 5' RACE reads. The sample records 6,600 or so distinct CDR3 sequences, roughly 11% being singletons. Study-wide findings and caveats: Mean usage of eight alpha and eight beta V genes differed significantly in HIV-infected patients versus controls.

No cell fractionation was done, so the repertoire covers all unsorted peripheral blood T cells. The CDR3 is 15 amino acids. The trim removed 5 bases at V and 4 bases at J, leaving 8 bases unmatched. The germline V gene has CDR1 LNHDA and CDR2 SQIVND (reference sequence). Details on this clonotype: Its antigen is not identified.

Specimen: blood, collected before antiretroviral therapy. The V call is TRBV19, the J call TRBJ2-1; 7 bases fit TRBD1. The clonotype comes from an adult with HIV infection. The CDR3 spells CASSLQGLVYNEQFF. The CDR3 DNA reads TGTGCCAGTAGTTTACAGGGGCTGGTATACAATGAGCAGTTCTTC. Using reference TRBV19 and TRBJ2-1 for the parts outside the CDR3, the full variable domain is DGGITQSPKYLFRKEGQNVTLSCEQNLNHDAMYWYRQDPGQGLRLIYYSQIVNDFQKGDIAEGYSVSREKKESFPLTVTSAQKNPTAFYLCASSLQGLVYNEQFFGPGTRLTVL.